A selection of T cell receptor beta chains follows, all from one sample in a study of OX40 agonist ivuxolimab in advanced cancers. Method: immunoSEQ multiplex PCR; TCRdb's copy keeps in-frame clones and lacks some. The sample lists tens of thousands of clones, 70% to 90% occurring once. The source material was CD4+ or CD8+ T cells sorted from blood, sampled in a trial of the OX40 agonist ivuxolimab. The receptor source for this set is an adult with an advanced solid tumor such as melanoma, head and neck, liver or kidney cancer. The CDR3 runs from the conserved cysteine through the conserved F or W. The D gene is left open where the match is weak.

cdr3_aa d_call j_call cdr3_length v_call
CASSLSGGKETQYF TRBD2 TRBJ2-5 14 TRBV7-8
CASSLGGAGADTQYF - TRBJ2-3 15 TRBV11-3
CASSVGVIPTASTDTQYF - TRBJ2-3 18 TRBV9
CASSQNRGKNSPLHF TRBD1 TRBJ1-6 15 TRBV4-2
CSVEGGWGTQETQYF - TRBJ2-5 15 TRBV29-1
CASSPERNTEAFF - TRBJ1-1 13 TRBV19
CASSSLSGAYSYEQYF - TRBJ2-7 16 TRBV7-8
CASSLSGDQPQHF - TRBJ1-5 13 TRBV7-9
CASSARTSTNTGELFF TRBD2 TRBJ2-2 16 TRBV11-2
CASRRTGTSTQPQHF - TRBJ1-5 15 TRBV23-1
CASTNSGREDTQYF TRBD2 TRBJ2-3 14 TRBV7-9
CASSERPIRGRTNEKLFF TRBD1 TRBJ1-4 18 TRBV6-1
CASSPGLVGANGEQYF - TRBJ2-7 16 TRBV5-4
CASSGGMTSTDTQYF - TRBJ2-3 15 TRBV5-1
CASSSGTAAYEQYF TRBD1 TRBJ2-7 14 TRBV5-1
CASSLDRQGTEAFF - TRBJ1-1 14 TRBV11-2
CSVIRDTTYEQYF - TRBJ2-7 13 TRBV29-1
CASSISSVGQETQYF - TRBJ2-5 15 TRBV19
CASSLGSETGELFF - TRBJ2-2 14 TRBV5-1
CASSSGNTEAFF - TRBJ1-1 12 TRBV5-1
CASSPYPPGLETQYF - TRBJ2-5 15 TRBV7-2
CASRFGNDTQYF - TRBJ2-3 12 TRBV7-3
CASSHEGQYFGYTF - TRBJ1-2 14 TRBV5-1
CASSIDGDFGDEQYF - TRBJ2-7 15 TRBV19
CASSLARGQIEQYF - TRBJ2-7 14 TRBV5-6
CASSVGDRAQGQYF TRBD1 TRBJ2-7 14 TRBV7-2
CASSYSGTGYEQYF TRBD1 TRBJ2-7 14 TRBV6-5